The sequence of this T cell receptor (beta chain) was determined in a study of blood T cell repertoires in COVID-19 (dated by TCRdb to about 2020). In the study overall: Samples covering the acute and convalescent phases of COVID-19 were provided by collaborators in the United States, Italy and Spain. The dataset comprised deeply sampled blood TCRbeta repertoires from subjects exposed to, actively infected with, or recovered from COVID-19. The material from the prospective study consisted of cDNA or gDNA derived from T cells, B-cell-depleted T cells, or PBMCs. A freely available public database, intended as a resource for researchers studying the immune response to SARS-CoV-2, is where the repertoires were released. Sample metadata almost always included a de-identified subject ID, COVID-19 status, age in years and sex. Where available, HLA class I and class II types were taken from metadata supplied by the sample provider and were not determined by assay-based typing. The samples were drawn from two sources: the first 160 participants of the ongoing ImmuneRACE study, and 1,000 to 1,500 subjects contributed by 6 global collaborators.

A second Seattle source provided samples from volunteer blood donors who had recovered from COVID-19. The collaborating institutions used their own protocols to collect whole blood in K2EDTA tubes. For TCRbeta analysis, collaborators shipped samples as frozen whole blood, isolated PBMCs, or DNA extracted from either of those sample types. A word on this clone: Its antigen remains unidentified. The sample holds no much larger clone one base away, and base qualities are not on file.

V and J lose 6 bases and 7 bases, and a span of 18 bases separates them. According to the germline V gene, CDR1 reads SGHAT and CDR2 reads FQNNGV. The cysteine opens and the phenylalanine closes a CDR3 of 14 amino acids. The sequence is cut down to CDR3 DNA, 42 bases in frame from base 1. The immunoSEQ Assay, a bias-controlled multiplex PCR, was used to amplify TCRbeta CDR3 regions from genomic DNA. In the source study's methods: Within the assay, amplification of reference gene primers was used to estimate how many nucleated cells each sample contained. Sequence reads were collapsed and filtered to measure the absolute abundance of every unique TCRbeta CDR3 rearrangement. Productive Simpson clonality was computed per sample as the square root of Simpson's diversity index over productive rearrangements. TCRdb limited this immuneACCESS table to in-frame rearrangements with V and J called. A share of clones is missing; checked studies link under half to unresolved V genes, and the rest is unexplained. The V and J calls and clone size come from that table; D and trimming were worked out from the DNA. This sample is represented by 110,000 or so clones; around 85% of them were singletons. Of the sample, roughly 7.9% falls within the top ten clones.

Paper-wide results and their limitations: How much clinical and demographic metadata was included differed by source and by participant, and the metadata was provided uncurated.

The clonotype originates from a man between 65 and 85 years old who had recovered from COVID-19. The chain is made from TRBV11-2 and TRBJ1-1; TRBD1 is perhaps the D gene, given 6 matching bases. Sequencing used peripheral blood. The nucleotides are TGTGCCAGCAGATGGTATCGGGGGGCCGATGAAGCTTTCTTT. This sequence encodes CASRWYRGADEAFF.